The 23 T cell receptor beta chains in this list originate from one sample, sequenced in a study of long-term antiretroviral therapy in people with HIV. Survey level was the resolution at which the v3.0 immunoSEQ assay ran. TCRdb's table, derived via immunoSEQ multiplex PCR, lists solely in-frame clones and lacks some. The sample gives about 22,000 clones, 85% to 90% of which show up once; less than 8.5% is in the top ten. This material consisted of unsorted PBMCs, taken 1.8 years before starting antiretroviral therapy. These receptors were obtained from a woman in her thirties with HIV.

This clone was seen once. The chain uses TRBV6-5 and TRBJ1-2; the D is unclear. This CDR3 region has 15 residues. V shed 1 base and J shed 2 bases, with 11 bases lying between them. CDR1 MNHEY and CDR2 SVGAGI come from the germline V gene. The CDR3 DNA reads as TGTGCCAGCAGTTACTTAAGGAGCTTAAACTATGGCTACACCTTC. It is translated as CASSYLRSLNYGYTF.

The V gene is TRBV6-5, the J gene TRBJ2-3, with 8 bases identical to TRBD1. V trimming: 2 bases; J trimming: 3 bases; junction bases outside the gene matches: 4. CDR1 and CDR2 (germline): MNHEY, SVGAGI. The CDR3 has 15 residues. The CDR3 coding sequence is TGTGCCAGCAGTTACCGGACAGGGTCTACAGATACGCAGTATTTT. This translates into CASSYRTGSTDTQYF.

The J gene is TRBJ1-1, the V gene TRBV6-5; D is possibly TRBD1 (5 bases). With 2 bases removed from V and 0 bases from J, the gap between germline ends came to 10 bases. The germline gives CDR1 MNHEY, CDR2 SVGAGI. CDR3 length: 15 residues. This CDR3 is CASSYGGGLNTEAFF. CDR3 bases: TGTGCCAGCAGTTACGGGGGAGGCTTGAACACTGAAGCTTTCTTT.

The chain links TRBV25-1 to TRBJ2-1, with unresolved D. This CDR3 has 12 residues. The germline V and J ends were trimmed by 1 base and 6 bases, with 4 bases remaining between them. Germline CDR1 and CDR2: MGHDK and SYGVNS. CDR3 in DNA: TGTGCCAGCAGTGAATGGAGCAATGAGCAGTTCTTC. It is translated as CASSEWSNEQFF.

The chain recombines TRBV28 with TRBJ2-2, with D unclear. Germline CDR1 reads MDHEN; CDR2 reads SYDVKM. Trimming removed 7 bases from V and 1 base from J, with 19 bases in between. CDR3 length: 17 amino acids. CDR3 DNA sequence: TGTGCCAGCAATCAAGGCCCGGGCAGCTTGAACACCGGGGAGCTGTTTTTT. It codes for CASNQGPGSLNTGELFF.

This rearrangement joins TRBV5-1 to TRBJ2-2; no clear D. CDR3 length equals 16 residues. Per the germline V gene, CDR1 is SGHRS and CDR2 is YFSETQ. V was trimmed by 4 bases and J by 3 bases, leaving 16 bases between them. The CDR3 region is CASSLRAPIYTGELFF. The CDR3 DNA reads as TGCGCCAGCAGCCTCCGGGCCCCGATTTACACCGGGGAGCTGTTTTTT.

The genes are TRBV7-3 and TRBJ2-5; 12 bases agree with TRBD2. Unmatched junction bases numbered 4, after V lost 6 bases and J lost 5 bases. CDR1 SGHTA and CDR2 FQGTGA come from the germline V gene. The CDR3 loop spans 14 amino acids. The CDR3 DNA reads TGTGCCAGCAGAACTAGCGGGGGGTCGGAGACCCAGTACTTC. Its protein product is CASRTSGGSETQYF.

The chain is built from TRBV19 and TRBJ2-2; 7 bases are a match to TRBD1. Trimming at V came to 3 bases and at J to 1 base, leaving 2 bases not matched to a gene. The CDR3 covers 15 residues. Germline values: CDR1 LNHDA, CDR2 SQIVND (reference sequence). For the CDR3, the DNA is TGTGCCAGTAGTATTCGACAGGGGAACACCGGGGAGCTGTTTTTT. Translated: CASSIRQGNTGELFF.

This rearrangement joins TRBV7-9 to TRBJ2-3; 12 bases are a match to TRBD2. Per germline, CDR1 SEHNR and CDR2 FQNEAQ (reference sequence). With V trimmed by 5 bases and J by 6 bases, 6 bases remained unmatched. The CDR3 is 15 residues long. The CDR3 sequence: CASSIGLAGTDTQYF. The CDR3, as DNA: TGTGCCAGCAGCATCGGACTAGCGGGGACGGATACGCAGTATTTT.

CDR3 in amino acids: CASSIRWTSGASTGELFF. DNA of the CDR3: TGCGCCAGCAGTATAAGGTGGACTAGCGGGGCGAGCACCGGGGAGCTGTTTTTT. This chain joins TRBV10-2 and TRBJ2-2, with TRBD2 matching 12 bases. CDR1 WSHSY and CDR2 SAAADI come from the germline V gene. The CDR3 is 18 amino acids. Trimming at V came to 5 bases and at J to 4 bases, leaving 11 bases not matched to a gene.

The chain recombines TRBV5-1 with TRBJ2-6; maybe TRBD1 (5 bases). Trimming removed 1 base at V and 2 bases at J, with 13 bases between. Germline V gives CDR1 SGHRS, CDR2 YFSETQ. CDR3 length equals 17 residues. Here the CDR3 reads CASSLFPRVAGANVLTF. Here the CDR3 DNA reads TGCGCCAGCAGCTTGTTCCCCAGGGTGGCTGGGGCCAACGTCCTGACTTTC.

This clone was counted a single time. The CDR3 DNA sequence: TGCGCCAGCTCCCCCTCCGGGGGGGGGTACAATGAGCAGTTCTTC. Protein sequence: CASSPSGGGYNEQFF. The chain combines TRBV4-1 with TRBJ2-1, with 8 bases fitting TRBD2. The CDR3 is 15 residues long. Germline-derived CDR1 and CDR2 are MGHRA and YSYEKL. V dropped 8 bases and J dropped 4; count of bases not matched to a gene: 10.

The chain links TRBV27 to TRBJ1-2; tentatively, D is TRBD1 (5 bases). V was cut by 9 bases and J by 2 bases, with 13 bases left in between. The CDR3 loop spans 13 amino acids. Germline assignment: CDR1 MNHEY and CDR2 SMNVEV (reference sequence). CDR3 DNA: TGTGCCAGAACCCCTCGGGGGAACTATGGCTACACCTTC. The encoded protein is CARTPRGNYGYTF.

This chain uses TRBV11-2 with TRBJ2-1; D is unclear. The V and J ends lost 0 bases and 9 bases respectively, with 9 bases between them. The CDR3 contains 13 residues. Germline assignment: CDR1 SGHAT and CDR2 FQNNGV. CDR3: CASSLEPSPEQFF. CDR3 coding DNA: TGTGCCAGCAGCTTAGAGCCCTCCCCTGAGCAGTTCTTC.

CDR3 in amino acids: CASSLGLGHKGYTF. CDR3 sequence (DNA): TGTGCCAGCAGTTTAGGGCTCGGGCATAAAGGCTACACCTTC. The V call is TRBV27, the J call TRBJ1-2; D is unresolved. The V and J ends lost 2 bases and 8 bases respectively, with 15 bases between them. This CDR3 is 14 amino acids long. Germline-derived CDR1 and CDR2 are MNHEY and SMNVEV (reference sequence).

The chain couples TRBV5-1 to TRBJ2-3, with 9 bases lining up with TRBD2. Germline V gene lookup returns CDR1 SGHRS and CDR2 YFSETQ. With 7 bases clipped from V and 3 bases from J, the junction kept 12 bases outside the gene matches. The CDR3 loop spans 16 amino acids. Written as DNA, the CDR3 is TGCGCCAGCGGCCCGGGACTAGCTTTCGCGACAGATACGCAGTATTTT. Protein product: CASGPGLAFATDTQYF.

The chain recombines TRBV9 with TRBJ2-3, with 10 nucleotides matching TRBD1. The CDR3 has 15 amino acids. Trimming removed 3 bases from V and 6 bases from J; junction bases left unmatched: 7. Germline CDR1 reads SGDLS; CDR2 reads YYNGEE. CDR3 sequence: CASSARDRGGDTQYF. As DNA, the CDR3 is TGTGCCAGCAGCGCCCGGGACAGGGGCGGGGATACGCAGTATTTT. Together with reference TRBV9 and TRBJ2-3, the CDR3 gives the full variable domain: DSGVTQTPKHLITATGQRVTLRCSPRSGDLSVYWYQQSLDQGLQFLIQYYNGEERAKGNILERFSAQQFPDLHSELNLSSLELGDSALYFCASSARDRGGDTQYFGPGTRLTVL.

This clone was detected a few times. V is TRBV2 and J is TRBJ1-6; 7 nucleotides align to TRBD1. V was clipped by 2 bases and J by 9 bases; unmatched bases: 7. Germline CDR1 SNHLY, CDR2 FYNNEI. This CDR3 is built from 15 residues. The CDR3 region is CASSERTGEASPLHF. The CDR3 DNA reads TGTGCCAGCAGTGAAAGAACAGGGGAGGCTTCACCCCTCCACTTT.

This chain links TRBV10-3 with TRBJ2-7; 9 bases match TRBD1. The CDR3 consists of 14 residues. Trimming took 3 bases from V and 4 from J; bases not matched to a gene: 4. The germline CDR1 and CDR2 sequences are ENHRY and SYGVKD. CDR3 protein: CAISDAGTGYEQYF. Written as DNA, the CDR3 is TGTGCCATCAGTGACGCGGGGACAGGGTACGAGCAGTACTTC.

This chain connects TRBV5-4 to TRBJ1-2; 11 bases match TRBD1. The CDR3 is 16 amino acids. The ends lost 3 bases at V and 4 bases at J; junction bases unmatched: 8. Germline V gene lookup returns CDR1 SGHNT and CDR2 YYREEE (reference sequence). CDR3 DNA: TGTGCCAGCAGCTGGAGTCCGGGACAGGGGGGCTATGGCTACACCTTC. It is translated as CASSWSPGQGGYGYTF.

The rearrangement uses TRBV11-2 and TRBJ1-1; D not certain. The CDR3 runs to 13 residues. CDR1 and CDR2 from the germline V gene are SGHAT and FQNNGV. V lost 1 base and J 7 bases, leaving 10 bases between the germline ends. The CDR3 DNA sequence: TGTGCCAGCAGCTTAGGATTCGGAGGTGAAGCTTTCTTT. Amino acid sequence: CASSLGFGGEAFF.

CDR3 in DNA: TGTGCCAGCAGTGGTGGGGGCTACGAGCAGTACTTC. This sequence encodes CASSGGGYEQYF. This chain uses TRBV6-1 with TRBJ2-7; D possibly uses TRBD1 or TRBD2 (5 bases each). Germline values: CDR1 MNHNS, CDR2 SASEGT. This CDR3 is 12 amino acids long. The V end was cut by 4 bases, the J end by 3 bases, with 7 bases between.

The chain uses TRBV6-6 and TRBJ1-4; 8 bases fit TRBD1. This CDR3 has 15 amino acids. With 5 bases clipped from V and 2 bases from J, the junction kept 4 bases outside the gene matches. Germline V gene data show CDR1 as MNHNY and CDR2 as SVGAGI (reference sequence). This CDR3 reads CASSGWDRTNEKLFF. The CDR3 region has the DNA TGTGCCAGCAGTGGTTGGGACAGGACTAATGAAAAACTGTTTTTT.